This T cell receptor beta chain was sequenced in a study of shared clonotypes between healthy human individuals. Some clones are missing from TCRdb's copy, which holds only in-frame ones; the method was immunoSEQ multiplex PCR. The sample carries 600,000 to 750,000 clones, roughly 78% recorded once. CD4+ cells were split into CD45RA+ naive and CD45RA-negative memory subsets. General study findings and limits: Represented diversity, genetic and exposure-history alike, was limited by few donors. Non-shared clonotypes were found to have lower generation probabilities than the clonotypes that were shared by all four of the sorted-subset donors.

Concerning this clone: Antigen specificity is unknown.

The TCR originated in a woman in her 30s in good health. The sequencing input was memory CD4+ T cells sorted from blood. As to subset: CD45RA-negative fraction.

The CDR3 reads CASSPGTGESEQYF. CDR3 nucleotide sequence: TGTGCCAGCTCACCAGGGACAGGGGAAAGCGAGCAGTACTTC. The chain uses TRBV18 and TRBJ2-7; 10 bases agree with TRBD1. Per the germline V gene, CDR1 is KGHSH and CDR2 is LQKENI. Trimming removed 2 bases from V and 6 bases from J; junction bases left unmatched: 4. The CDR3 is made up of 14 amino acids.